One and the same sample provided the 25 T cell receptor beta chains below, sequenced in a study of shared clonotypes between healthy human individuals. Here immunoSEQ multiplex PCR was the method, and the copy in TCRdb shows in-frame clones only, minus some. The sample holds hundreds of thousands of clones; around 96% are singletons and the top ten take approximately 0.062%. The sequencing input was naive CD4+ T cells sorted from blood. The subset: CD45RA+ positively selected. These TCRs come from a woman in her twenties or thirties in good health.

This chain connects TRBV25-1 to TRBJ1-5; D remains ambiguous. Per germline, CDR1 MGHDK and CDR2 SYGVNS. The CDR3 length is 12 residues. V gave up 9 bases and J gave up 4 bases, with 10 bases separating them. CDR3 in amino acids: CASGRGNQPQHF. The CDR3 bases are TGTGCCAGTGGACGGGGAAATCAGCCCCAGCATTTT.

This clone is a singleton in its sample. The CDR3 region has the DNA TGCGCCAGCAGCTTAGACGGGGCAATGGGTGAAAAACTGTTTTTT. It codes for CASSLDGAMGEKLFF. J is TRBJ1-4 and V is TRBV5-1, with a possible D match to TRBD1 (5 bases). The CDR3 length is 15 residues. Trimming took off 2 bases at V and 7 bases at J, with 15 bases between the two ends. The germline V gene encodes CDR1 SGHRS and CDR2 YFSETQ.

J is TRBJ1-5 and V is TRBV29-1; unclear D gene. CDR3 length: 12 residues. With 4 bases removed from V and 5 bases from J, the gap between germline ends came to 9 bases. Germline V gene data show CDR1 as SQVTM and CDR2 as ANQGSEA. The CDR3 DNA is TGCAGCGTTGTTGGTCCGGATCAGCCCCAGCATTTT. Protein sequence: CSVVGPDQPQHF.

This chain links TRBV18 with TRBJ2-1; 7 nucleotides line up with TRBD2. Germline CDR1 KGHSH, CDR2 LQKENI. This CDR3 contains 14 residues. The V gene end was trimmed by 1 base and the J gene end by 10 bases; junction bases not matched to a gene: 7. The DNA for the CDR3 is TGTGCCAGCTCACCACGGGAGGCGGGAGCCGAGCAGTTCTTC. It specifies CASSPREAGAEQFF.

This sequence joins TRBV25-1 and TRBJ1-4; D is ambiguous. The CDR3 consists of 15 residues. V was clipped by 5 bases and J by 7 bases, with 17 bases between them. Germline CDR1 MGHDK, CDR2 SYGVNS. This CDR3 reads CASSNDPLFGEKLFF. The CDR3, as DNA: TGTGCCAGCAGTAACGACCCTCTTTTTGGTGAAAAACTGTTTTTT.

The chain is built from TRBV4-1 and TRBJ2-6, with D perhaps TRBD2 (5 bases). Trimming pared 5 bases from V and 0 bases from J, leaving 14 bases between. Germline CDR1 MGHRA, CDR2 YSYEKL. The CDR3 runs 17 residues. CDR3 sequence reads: CASSNGGQSSGANVLTF. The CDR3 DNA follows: TGCGCCAGCAGCAACGGCGGGCAGAGCTCTGGGGCCAACGTCCTGACTTTC.

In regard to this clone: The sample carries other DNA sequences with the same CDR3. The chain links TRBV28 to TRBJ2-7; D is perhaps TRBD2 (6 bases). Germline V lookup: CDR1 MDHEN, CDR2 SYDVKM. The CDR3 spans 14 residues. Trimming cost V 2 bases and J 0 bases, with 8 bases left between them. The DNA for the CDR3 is TGTGCCAGCAGTTTAGACGGGAGCTCCTACGAGCAGTACTTC. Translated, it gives CASSLDGSSYEQYF.

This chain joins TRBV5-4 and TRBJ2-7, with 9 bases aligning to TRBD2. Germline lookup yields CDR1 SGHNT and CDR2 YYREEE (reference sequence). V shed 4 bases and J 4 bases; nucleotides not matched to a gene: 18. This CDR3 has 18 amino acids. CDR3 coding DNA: TGTGCCAGCAGCCAAGGGGTTAGCGGGAGCCCCACCCCTTACGAGCAGTACTTC. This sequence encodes CASSQGVSGSPTPYEQYF.

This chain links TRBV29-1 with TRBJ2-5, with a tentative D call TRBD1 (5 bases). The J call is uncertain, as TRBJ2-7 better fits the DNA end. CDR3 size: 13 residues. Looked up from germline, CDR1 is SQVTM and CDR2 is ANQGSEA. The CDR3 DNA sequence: TGCAGTACCAGGGATAGTGGGTCCTACGAGCAGTACTTC. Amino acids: CSTRDSGSYEQYF.

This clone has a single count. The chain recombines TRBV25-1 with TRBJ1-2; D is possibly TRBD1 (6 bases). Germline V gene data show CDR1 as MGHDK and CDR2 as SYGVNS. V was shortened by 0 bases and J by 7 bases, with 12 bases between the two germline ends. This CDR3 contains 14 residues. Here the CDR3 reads CASSEYTGIRGYTF. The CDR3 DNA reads TGTGCCAGCAGTGAATATACAGGGATACGTGGCTACACCTTC.

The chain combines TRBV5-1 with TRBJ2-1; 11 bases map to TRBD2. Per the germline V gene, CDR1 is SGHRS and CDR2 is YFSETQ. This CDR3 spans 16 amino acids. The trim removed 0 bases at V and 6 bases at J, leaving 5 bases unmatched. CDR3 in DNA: TGCGCCAGCAGCTTGGAACTAGCGGGAGTTGGCAATGAGCAGTTCTTC. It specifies CASSLELAGVGNEQFF.

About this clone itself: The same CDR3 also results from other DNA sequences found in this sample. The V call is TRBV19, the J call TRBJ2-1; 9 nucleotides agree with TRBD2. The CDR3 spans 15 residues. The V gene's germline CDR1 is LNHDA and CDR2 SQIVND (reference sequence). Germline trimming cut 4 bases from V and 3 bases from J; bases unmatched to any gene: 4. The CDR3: CASSTTSGSYNEQFF. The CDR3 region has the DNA TGTGCCAGTAGTACGACTAGCGGCAGCTACAATGAGCAGTTCTTC.

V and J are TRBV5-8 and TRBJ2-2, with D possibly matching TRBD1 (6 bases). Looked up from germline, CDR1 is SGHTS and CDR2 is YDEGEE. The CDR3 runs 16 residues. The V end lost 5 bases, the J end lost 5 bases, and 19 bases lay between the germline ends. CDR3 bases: TGTGCCAGCAGATCGGGCACAGGGTTTCCTACCGGGGAGCTGTTTTTT. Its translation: CASRSGTGFPTGELFF. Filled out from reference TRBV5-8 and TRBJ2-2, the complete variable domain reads EAGVTQSPTHLIKTRGQQATLRCSPISGHTSVYWYQQALGLGLQFLLWYDEGEERNRGNFPPRFSGRQFPNYSSELNVNALELEDSALYLCASRSGTGFPTGELFFGEGSRLTVL.

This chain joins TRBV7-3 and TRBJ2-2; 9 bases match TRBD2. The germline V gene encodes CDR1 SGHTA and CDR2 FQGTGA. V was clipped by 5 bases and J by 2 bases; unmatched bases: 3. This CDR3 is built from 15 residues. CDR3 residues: CASSLSGSNTGELFF. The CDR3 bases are TGTGCCAGCAGCCTTAGCGGGAGTAACACCGGGGAGCTGTTTTTT.

The CDR3 reads CASSSLGDRGTDTQYF. DNA for the CDR3: TGTGCCAGCAGCTCCCTAGGGGACAGGGGGACAGATACGCAGTATTTT. The gene calls are TRBV28 and TRBJ2-3; 11 bases match TRBD1. Germline V gives CDR1 MDHEN, CDR2 SYDVKM. This CDR3 contains 16 residues. The V gene end was trimmed by 6 bases and the J gene end by 3 bases; junction bases not matched to a gene: 8.

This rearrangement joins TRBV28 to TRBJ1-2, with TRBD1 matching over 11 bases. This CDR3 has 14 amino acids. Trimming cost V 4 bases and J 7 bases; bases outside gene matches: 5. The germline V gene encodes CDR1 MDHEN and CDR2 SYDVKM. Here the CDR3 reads CASSSGQGAVGYTF. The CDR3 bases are TGTGCCAGCAGTTCAGGACAGGGGGCGGTTGGCTACACCTTC.

CDR3 in DNA: TGTGCCAGCAGCGTCGGGACGGACTATGGCTACACCTTC. This gives the protein CASSVGTDYGYTF. This rearrangement joins TRBV5-6 to TRBJ1-2, with D perhaps matching TRBD1 (5 bases). CDR1 and CDR2 (germline): SGHDT, YYEEEE. The CDR3 runs to 13 residues. V was trimmed by 4 bases and J by 3 bases, leaving 10 bases between them.

DNA for the CDR3: TGTGCCAGTAGTATAGGTCCCCCCCCCGTCGATGAGCAGTTCTTC. It specifies CASSIGPPPVDEQFF. J is TRBJ2-1 and V is TRBV19; no clear D gene. Germline CDR1 reads LNHDA; CDR2 reads SQIVND (reference sequence). This CDR3 has 15 residues. V lost 1 base and J 8 bases, leaving 15 bases between the germline ends.

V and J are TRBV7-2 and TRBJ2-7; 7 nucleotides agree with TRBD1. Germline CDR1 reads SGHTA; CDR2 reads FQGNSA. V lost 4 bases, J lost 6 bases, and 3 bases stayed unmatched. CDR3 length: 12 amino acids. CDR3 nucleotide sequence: TGTGCCAGCAGCTACAGGGGTTTCGAGCAGTACTTC. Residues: CASSYRGFEQYF. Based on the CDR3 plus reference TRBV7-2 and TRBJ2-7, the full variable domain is GAGVSQSPSNKVTEKGKDVELRCDPISGHTALYWYRQSLGQGLEFLIYFQGNSAPDKSGLPSDRFSAERTGGSVSTLTIQRTQQEDSAVYLCASSYRGFEQYFGPGTRLTVT.

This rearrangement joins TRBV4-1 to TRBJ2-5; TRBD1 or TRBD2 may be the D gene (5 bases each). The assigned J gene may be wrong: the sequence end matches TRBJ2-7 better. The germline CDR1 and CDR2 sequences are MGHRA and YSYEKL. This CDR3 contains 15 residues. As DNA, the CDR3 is TGCGCCAGCAGCGCCATTGGGGCTAGCTTGTACGAGCAGTACTTC. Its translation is CASSAIGASLYEQYF.

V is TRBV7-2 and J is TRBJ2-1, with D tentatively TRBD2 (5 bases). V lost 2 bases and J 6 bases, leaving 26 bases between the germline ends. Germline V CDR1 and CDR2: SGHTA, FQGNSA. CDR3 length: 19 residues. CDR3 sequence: CASSLYPKMVVQRRNEQFF. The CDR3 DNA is TGTGCCAGCAGCTTATACCCAAAAATGGTCGTCCAGCGGCGCAATGAGCAGTTCTTC.

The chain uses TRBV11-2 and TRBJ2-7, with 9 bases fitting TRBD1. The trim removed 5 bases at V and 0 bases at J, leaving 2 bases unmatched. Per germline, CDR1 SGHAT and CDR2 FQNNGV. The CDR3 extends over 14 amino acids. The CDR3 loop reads CASSQQGASYEQYF. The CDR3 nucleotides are TGTGCCAGCAGCCAACAGGGGGCCTCCTACGAGCAGTACTTC.

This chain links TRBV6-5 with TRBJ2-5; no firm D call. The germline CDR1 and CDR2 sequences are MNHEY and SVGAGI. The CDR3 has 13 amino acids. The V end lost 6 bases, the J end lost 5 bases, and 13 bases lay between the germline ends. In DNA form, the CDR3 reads TGTGCCAGCAGGACTGGGGTCCAGGAGACCCAGTACTTC. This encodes CASRTGVQETQYF.

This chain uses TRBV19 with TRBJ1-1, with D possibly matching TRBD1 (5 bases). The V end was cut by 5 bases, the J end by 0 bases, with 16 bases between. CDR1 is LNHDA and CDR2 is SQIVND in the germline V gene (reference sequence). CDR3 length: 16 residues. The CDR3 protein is CASSSGRATLNTEAFF. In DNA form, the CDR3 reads TGTGCCAGTAGTTCGGGCAGGGCGACCTTGAACACTGAAGCTTTCTTT.

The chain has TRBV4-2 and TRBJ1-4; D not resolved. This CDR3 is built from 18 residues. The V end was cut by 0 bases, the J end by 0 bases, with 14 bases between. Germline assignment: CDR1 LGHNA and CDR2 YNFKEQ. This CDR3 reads CASSQESIAQATNEKLFF. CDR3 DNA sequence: TGTGCCAGCAGCCAAGAAAGTATAGCCCAAGCAACTAATGAAAAACTGTTTTTT.